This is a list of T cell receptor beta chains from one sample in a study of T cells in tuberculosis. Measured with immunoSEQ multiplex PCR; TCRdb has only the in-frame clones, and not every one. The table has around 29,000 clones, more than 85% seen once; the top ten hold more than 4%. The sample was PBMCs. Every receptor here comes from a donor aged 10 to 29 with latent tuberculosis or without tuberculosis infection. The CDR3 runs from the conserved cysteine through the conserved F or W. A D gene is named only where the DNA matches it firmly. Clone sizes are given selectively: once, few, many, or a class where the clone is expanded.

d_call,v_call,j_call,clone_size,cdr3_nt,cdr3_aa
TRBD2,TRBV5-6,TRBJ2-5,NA,TGTGCCAGCAGCTTGGTGGTAGCGGGAGGGACCCAGTACTTC,CASSLVVAGGTQYF
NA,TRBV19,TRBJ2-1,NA,TGTGCCAGTAGTCCGCGGGGATCGGGGTGGTACAATGAGCAGTTCTTC,CASSPRGSGWYNEQFF
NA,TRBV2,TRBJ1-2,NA,TGTGCCAGCAGTGATCCAGGCAACTATGGCTACACCTTC,CASSDPGNYGYTF
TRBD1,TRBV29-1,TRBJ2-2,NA,TGCAGGGGACAGGGTGTTGACGGGGAGCTGTTTTTT,CRGQGVDGELFF
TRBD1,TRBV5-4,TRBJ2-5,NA,TGTGCCAGCAGCTCTCAGGGGGCCGAGGAGACCCAGTACTTC,CASSSQGAEETQYF
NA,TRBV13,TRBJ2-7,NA,TGTGCCAGCAGCTTAGGCAGTCCATACGAGCAGTACTTC,CASSLGSPYEQYF
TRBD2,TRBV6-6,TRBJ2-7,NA,TGTGCCAGCAGTTACACGACTAGCGGGAGTGAGGCCGTTCAGTACTTC,CASSYTTSGSEAVQYF
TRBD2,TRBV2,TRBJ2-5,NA,TGTGCCAGTTGGGGGACTAGCCAAGAGACCCAGTACTTC,CASWGTSQETQYF
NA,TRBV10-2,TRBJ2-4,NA,TGCGCCAGCTGCCCCGCCGCGGAGACCAAAAACATTCAGTACTTC,CASCPAAETKNIQYF
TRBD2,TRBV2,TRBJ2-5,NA,TGTGCCAGCAGTCTCCTTGGACTAGCCCAAGAGACCCAGTACTTC,CASSLLGLAQETQYF
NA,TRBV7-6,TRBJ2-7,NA,TGTGCCAGCAGCGCTCGGGAGTCGCGGGAGCAGTACTTC,CASSARESREQYF
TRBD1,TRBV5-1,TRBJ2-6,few,TGCGCCAGCAGCCCCTCCCGGGACAGGGGGGGGGCCAACGTCCTGACTTTC,CASSPSRDRGGANVLTF